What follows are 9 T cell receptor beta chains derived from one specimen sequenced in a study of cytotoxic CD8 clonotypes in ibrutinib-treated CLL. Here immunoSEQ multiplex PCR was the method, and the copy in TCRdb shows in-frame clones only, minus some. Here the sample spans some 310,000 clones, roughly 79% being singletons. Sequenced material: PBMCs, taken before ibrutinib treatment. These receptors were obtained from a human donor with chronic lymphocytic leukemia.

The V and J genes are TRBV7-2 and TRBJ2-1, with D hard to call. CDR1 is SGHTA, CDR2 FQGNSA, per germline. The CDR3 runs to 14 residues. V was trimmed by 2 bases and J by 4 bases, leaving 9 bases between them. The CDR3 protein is CASSLTGRYNEQFF. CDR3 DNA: TGTGCCAGCAGCTTAACCGGGCGGTACAATGAGCAGTTCTTC.

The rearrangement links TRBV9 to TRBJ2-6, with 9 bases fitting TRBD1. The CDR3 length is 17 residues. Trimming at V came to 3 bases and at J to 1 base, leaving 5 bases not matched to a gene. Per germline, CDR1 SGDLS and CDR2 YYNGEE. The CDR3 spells CASSADRGLSGANVLTF. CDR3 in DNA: TGTGCCAGCAGCGCGGACAGGGGATTATCTGGGGCCAACGTCCTGACTTTC.

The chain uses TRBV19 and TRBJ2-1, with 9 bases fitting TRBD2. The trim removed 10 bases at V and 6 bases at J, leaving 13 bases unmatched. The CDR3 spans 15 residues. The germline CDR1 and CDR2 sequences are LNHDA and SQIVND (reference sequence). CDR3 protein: CATTPRAGGINEQFF. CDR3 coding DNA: TGTGCCACCACCCCCCGGGCGGGAGGGATCAATGAGCAGTTCTTC.

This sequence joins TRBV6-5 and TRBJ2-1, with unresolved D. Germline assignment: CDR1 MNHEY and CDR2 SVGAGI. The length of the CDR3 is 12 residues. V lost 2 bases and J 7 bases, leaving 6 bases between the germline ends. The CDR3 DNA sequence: TGTGCCAGCAGTTACCCCTTAAATGAGCAGTTCTTC. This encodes CASSYPLNEQFF.

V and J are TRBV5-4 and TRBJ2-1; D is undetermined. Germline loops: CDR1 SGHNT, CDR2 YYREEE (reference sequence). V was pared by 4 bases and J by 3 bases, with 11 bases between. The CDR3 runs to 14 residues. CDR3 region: CASSGGVDYNEQFF. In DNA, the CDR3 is TGTGCCAGCAGCGGCGGCGTAGACTACAATGAGCAGTTCTTC.

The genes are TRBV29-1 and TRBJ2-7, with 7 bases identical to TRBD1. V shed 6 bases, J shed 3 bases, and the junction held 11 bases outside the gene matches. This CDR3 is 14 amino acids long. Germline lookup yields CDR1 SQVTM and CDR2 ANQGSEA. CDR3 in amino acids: CSVELGTEFYEQYF. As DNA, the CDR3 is TGCAGCGTCGAACTCGGGACAGAATTCTACGAGCAGTACTTC.

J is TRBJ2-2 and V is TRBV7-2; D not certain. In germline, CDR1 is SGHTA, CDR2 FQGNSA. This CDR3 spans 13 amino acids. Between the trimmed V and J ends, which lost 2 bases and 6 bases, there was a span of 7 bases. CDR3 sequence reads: CASSLRRSGELFF. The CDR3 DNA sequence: TGTGCCAGCAGCTTAAGAAGATCCGGGGAGCTGTTTTTT.

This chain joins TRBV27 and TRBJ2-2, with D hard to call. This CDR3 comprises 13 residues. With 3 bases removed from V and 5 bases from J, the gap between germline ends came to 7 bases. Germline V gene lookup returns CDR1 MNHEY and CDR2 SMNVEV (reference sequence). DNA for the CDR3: TGTGCCAGCAGTTTGAAGCGAACCGGGGAGCTGTTTTTT. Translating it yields CASSLKRTGELFF.

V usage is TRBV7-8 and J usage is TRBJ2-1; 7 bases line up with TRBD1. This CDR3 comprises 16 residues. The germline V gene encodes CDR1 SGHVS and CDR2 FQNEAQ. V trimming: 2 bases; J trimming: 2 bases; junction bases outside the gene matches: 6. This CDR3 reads CASSLPQGITYNEQFF. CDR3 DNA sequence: TGTGCCAGCAGCTTACCACAGGGGATCACCTACAATGAGCAGTTCTTC.